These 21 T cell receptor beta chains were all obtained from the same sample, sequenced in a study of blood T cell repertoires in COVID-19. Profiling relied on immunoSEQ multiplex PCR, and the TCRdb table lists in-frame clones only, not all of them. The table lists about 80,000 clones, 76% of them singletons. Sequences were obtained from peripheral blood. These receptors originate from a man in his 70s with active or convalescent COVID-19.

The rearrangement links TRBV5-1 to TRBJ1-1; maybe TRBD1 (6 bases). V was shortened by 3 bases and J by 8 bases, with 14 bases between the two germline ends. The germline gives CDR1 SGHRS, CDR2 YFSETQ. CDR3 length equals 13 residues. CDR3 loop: CASSSTGQPEAFF. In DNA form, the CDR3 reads TGCGCCAGCAGCTCAACTGGACAGCCAGAAGCTTTCTTT.

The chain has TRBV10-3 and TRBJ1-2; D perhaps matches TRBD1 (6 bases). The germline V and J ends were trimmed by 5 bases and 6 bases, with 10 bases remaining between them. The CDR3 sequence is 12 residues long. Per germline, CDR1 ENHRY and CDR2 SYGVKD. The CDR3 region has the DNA TGTGCCATCAGTACACAGGGACATGGCTACACCTTC. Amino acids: CAISTQGHGYTF.

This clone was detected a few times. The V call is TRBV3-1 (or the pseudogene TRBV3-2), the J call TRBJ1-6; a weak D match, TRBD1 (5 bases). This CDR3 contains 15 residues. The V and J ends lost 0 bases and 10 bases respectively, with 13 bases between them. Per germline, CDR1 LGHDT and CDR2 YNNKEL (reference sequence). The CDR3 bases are TGTGCCAGCAGCCAAGAGGGGGGAATGGTGTCACCCCTCCACTTT. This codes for CASSQEGGMVSPLHF.

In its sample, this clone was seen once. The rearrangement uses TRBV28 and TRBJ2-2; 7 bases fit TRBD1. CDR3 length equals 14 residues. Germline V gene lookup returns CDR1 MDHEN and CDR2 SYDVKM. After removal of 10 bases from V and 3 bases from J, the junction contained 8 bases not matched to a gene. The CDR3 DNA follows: TGTGCCACCCTGGGGCAGGGGGACACCGGGGAGCTGTTTTTT. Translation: CATLGQGDTGELFF.

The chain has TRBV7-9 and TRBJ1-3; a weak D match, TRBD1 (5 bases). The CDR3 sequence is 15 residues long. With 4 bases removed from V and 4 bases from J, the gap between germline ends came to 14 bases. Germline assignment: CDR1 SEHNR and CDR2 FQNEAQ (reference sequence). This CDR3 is CASSSDKAAGNTIYF. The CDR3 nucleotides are TGTGCCAGCAGCTCGGACAAGGCCGCGGGAAACACCATATATTTT.

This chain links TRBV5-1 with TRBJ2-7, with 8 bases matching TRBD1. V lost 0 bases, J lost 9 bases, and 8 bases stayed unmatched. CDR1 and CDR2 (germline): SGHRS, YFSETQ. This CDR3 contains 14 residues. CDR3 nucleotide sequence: TGCGCCAGCAGCTTGGACAGGGGGAGCTCGCGGCAGTACTTC. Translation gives CASSLDRGSSRQYF. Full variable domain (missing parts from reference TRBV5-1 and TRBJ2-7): KAGVTQTPRYLIKTRGQQVTLSCSPISGHRSVSWYQQTPGQGLQFLFEYFSETQRNKGNFPGRFSGRQFSNSRSEMNVSTLELGDSALYLCASSLDRGSSRQYFGPGTRLTVT.

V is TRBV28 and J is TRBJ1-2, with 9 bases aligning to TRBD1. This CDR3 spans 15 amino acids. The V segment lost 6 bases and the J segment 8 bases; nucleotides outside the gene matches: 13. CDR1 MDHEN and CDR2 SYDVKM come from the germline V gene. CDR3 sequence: CASRRHGQGRGGYTF. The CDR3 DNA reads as TGTGCCAGCAGACGTCACGGACAGGGGCGGGGCGGCTACACCTTC.

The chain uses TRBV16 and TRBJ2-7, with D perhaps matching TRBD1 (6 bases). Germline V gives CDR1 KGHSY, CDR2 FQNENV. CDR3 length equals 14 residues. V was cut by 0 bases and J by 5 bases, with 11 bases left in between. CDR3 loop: CASSQSRTANEQYF. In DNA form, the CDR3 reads TGTGCCAGCAGCCAATCAAGGACAGCTAACGAGCAGTACTTC.

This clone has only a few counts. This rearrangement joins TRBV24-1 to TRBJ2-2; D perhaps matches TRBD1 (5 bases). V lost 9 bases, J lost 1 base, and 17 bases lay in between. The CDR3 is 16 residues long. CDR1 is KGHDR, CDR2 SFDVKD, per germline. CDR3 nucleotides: TGTGCCACCGCCGGTGGGGCTCGGCTGAACACCGGGGAGCTGTTTTTT. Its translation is CATAGGARLNTGELFF.

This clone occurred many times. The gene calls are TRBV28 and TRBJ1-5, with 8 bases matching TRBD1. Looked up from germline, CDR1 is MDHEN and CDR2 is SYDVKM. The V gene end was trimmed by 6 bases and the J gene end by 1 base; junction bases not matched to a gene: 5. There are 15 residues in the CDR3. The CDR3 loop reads CASRSQGASNQPQHF. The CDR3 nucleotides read TGTGCCAGCAGGTCCCAGGGGGCGAGCAATCAGCCCCAGCATTTT.

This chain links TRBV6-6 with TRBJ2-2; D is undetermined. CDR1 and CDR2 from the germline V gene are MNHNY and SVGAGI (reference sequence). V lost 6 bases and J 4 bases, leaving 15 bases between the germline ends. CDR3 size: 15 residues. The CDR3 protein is CASSQTRRGTGELFF. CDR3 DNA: TGTGCCAGCAGCCAGACCCGCCGAGGCACCGGGGAGCTGTTTTTT.

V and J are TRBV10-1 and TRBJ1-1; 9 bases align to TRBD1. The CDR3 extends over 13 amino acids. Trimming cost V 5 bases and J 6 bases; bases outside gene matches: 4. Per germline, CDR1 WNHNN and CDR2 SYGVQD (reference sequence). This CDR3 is CASSLDRGSEAFF. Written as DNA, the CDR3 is TGCGCCAGCAGTTTGGACAGGGGCTCTGAAGCTTTCTTT.

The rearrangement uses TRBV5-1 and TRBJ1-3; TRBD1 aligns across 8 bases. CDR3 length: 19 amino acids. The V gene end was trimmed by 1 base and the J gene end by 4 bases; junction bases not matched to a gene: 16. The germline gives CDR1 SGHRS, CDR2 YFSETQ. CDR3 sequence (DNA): TGCGCCAGCAGCTTGAATCGTCGGTCCGGACAGGGCCTCGGAAACACCATATATTTT. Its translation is CASSLNRRSGQGLGNTIYF.

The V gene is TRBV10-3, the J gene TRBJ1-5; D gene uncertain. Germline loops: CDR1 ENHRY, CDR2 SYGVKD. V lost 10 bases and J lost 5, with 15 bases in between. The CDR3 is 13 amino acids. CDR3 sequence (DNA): TGTGCCACCGCGGGGAGCTTTGATCAGCCCCAGCATTTT. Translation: CATAGSFDQPQHF.

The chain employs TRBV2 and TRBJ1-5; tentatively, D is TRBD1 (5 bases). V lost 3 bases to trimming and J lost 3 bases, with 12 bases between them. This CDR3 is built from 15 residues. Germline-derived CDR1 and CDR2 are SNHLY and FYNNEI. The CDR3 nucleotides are TGTGCCAGCAGTGAGGCCGAAGGGGACAATCAGCCCCAGCATTTT. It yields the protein CASSEAEGDNQPQHF.

The CDR3 spells CASSLSPWGSRNTEAFF. The CDR3 DNA is TGTGCCAGCAGTTTATCCCCTTGGGGCTCGAGAAACACTGAAGCTTTCTTT. The V gene is TRBV28, the J gene TRBJ1-1, with D perhaps TRBD1 (5 bases). The CDR3 totals 17 residues. Germline CDR1 MDHEN, CDR2 SYDVKM. The V gene lost 1 base and the J gene lost 2 bases, with 17 bases spanning the gap.

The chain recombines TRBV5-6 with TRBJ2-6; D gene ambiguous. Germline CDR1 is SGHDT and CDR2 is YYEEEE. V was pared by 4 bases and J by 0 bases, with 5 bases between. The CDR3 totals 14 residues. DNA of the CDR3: TGTGCCAGCAGCCCCAACTCTGGGGCCAACGTCCTGACTTTC. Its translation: CASSPNSGANVLTF. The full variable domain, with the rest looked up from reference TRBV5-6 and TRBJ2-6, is DAGVTQSPTHLIKTRGQQVTLRCSPKSGHDTVSWYQQALGQGPQFIFQYYEEEERQRGNFPDRFSGHQFPNYSSELNVNALLLGDSALYLCASSPNSGANVLTFGAGSRLTVL.

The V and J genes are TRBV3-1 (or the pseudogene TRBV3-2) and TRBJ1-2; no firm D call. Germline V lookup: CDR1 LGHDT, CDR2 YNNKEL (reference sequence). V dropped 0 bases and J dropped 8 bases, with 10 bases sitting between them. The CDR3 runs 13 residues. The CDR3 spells CASSQDGERGYTF. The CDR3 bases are TGTGCCAGCAGCCAAGATGGAGAGAGGGGCTACACCTTC.

The DNA of the CDR3 is TGTGCCAGCAGCCAAGATAGGGCGCGGGTCTATGGCTACACCTTC. As protein: CASSQDRARVYGYTF. The V call is TRBV14, the J call TRBJ1-2; no firm D call. Germline CDR1 SGHDN, CDR2 FVKESK. Trimming took off 0 bases at V and 4 bases at J, with 12 bases between the two ends. CDR3 length: 15 amino acids.

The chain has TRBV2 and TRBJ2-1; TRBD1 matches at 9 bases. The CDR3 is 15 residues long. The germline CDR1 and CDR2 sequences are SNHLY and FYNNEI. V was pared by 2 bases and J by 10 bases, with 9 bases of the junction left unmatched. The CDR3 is CASSETGDRVGEQFF. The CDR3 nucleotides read TGTGCCAGCAGTGAAACCGGGGACAGGGTCGGGGAGCAGTTCTTC. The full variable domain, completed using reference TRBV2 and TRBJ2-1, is EPEVTQTPSHQVTQMGQEVILRCVPISNHLYFYWYRQILGQKVEFLVSFYNNEISEKSEIFDDQFSVERPDGSNFTLKIRSTKLEDSAMYFCASSETGDRVGEQFFGPGTRLTVL.

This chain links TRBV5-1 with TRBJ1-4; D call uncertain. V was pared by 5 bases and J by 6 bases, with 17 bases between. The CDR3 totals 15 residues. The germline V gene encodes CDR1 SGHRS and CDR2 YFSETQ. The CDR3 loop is CASSFSPWGDEKLFF. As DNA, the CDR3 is TGCGCCAGCAGTTTTTCCCCGTGGGGAGATGAAAAACTGTTTTTT.